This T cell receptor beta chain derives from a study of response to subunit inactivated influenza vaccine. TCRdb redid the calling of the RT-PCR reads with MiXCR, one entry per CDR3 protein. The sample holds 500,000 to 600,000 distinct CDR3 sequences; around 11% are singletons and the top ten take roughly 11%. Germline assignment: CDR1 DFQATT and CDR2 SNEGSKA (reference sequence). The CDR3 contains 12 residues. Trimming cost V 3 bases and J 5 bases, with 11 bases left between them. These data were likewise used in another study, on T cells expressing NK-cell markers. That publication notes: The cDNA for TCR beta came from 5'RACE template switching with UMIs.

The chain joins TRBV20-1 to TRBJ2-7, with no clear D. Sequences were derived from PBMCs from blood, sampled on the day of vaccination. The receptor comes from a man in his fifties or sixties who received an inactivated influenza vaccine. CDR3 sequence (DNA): TGCAGTGCTAGCTCCGGGTCGCACGAGCAGTACTTC. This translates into CSASSGSHEQYF.